The 32 T cell receptor beta chains listed next were all sequenced from one sample in a study of cytomegalovirus exposure and HLA in healthy donors listed by TCRdb under 2017. Libraries were constructed by the immunoSEQ multiplex PCR assay. A mixture of 60 forward primers for TCR Vbeta segments and 13 reverse primers for TCR Jbeta segments was used in the multiplex PCR. Entries here come from immuneACCESS through TCRdb and include only in-frame sequences with V and J called. Some clones fail to appear in such tables; in the studies checked, an unresolved V gene covers under half of the shortfall, and the cause of the remainder is unknown. The sample table shows about 110,000 clones, and 60% to 80% are seen once. Roughly 2.3% of the sample is held by the ten biggest clonotypes. The sequenced material came from PBMCs. These receptors were collected from a man between 18 and 29 years old in good health and CMV-seronegative.

This chain uses TRBV19 with TRBJ2-2, with TRBD2 matching over 9 bases. The V segment lost 8 bases and the J segment 5 bases; nucleotides outside the gene matches: 12. CDR3 length: 16 residues. Germline lookup yields CDR1 LNHDA and CDR2 SQIVND (reference sequence). The CDR3 loop reads CASLRSAGGWTGELFF. CDR3 coding DNA: TGTGCCAGTCTTAGGTCAGCGGGGGGTTGGACCGGGGAGCTGTTTTTT.

The chain joins TRBV27 to TRBJ1-6; D unclear. Between the trimmed V and J ends, which lost 6 bases and 10 bases, there was a span of 19 bases. The CDR3 has 15 amino acids. From germline, CDR1 is MNHEY and CDR2 SMNVEV (reference sequence). The DNA of the CDR3 is TGTGCCAGCAGGAATTCGAGGGCAGCAGGCTCACCCCTCCACTTT. Its protein is CASRNSRAAGSPLHF.

The CDR3 here is CASSLLISVTGSGNTIYF. The CDR3 DNA reads as TGTGCCAGCAGCTTATTGATATCGGTTACAGGGTCTGGAAACACCATATATTTT. The rearrangement joins TRBV7-9 to TRBJ1-3; a possible D gene is TRBD1 (6 bases). The CDR3 is made up of 18 amino acids. Trimming removed 2 bases from V and 1 base from J, with 18 bases in between. In germline, CDR1 is SEHNR, CDR2 FQNEAQ (reference sequence).

The chain uses TRBV7-9 and TRBJ1-6; D is uncertain. CDR1 SEHNR and CDR2 FQNEAQ come from the germline V gene (reference sequence). Trimming cost V 0 bases and J 9 bases, with 6 bases left between them. This CDR3 is built from 13 residues. The CDR3 DNA follows: TGTGCCAGCAGCTTAGCGCCACTTTCACCCCTCCACTTT. Its translation is CASSLAPLSPLHF.

This clone has just a few counts. The chain couples TRBV6-1 to TRBJ2-1, with D uncertain. Trimming pared 1 base from V and 0 bases from J, leaving 10 bases between. In germline, CDR1 is MNHNS, CDR2 SASEGT. The CDR3 totals 16 residues. DNA of the CDR3: TGTGCCAGCAGTGAAGGGTGGCAGTCCTCCTACAATGAGCAGTTCTTC. It encodes CASSEGWQSSYNEQFF.

V is TRBV27 and J is TRBJ2-1; 12 nucleotides line up with TRBD2. The CDR3 is 20 amino acids. The germline gives CDR1 MNHEY, CDR2 SMNVEV (reference sequence). The ends lost 2 bases at V and 3 bases at J; junction bases unmatched: 14. CDR3: CASSLRASGGDWGGYNEQFF. CDR3 bases: TGTGCCAGCAGTTTAAGGGCTAGCGGGGGGGACTGGGGCGGCTACAATGAGCAGTTCTTC.

The gene calls are TRBV6-5 and TRBJ2-7; a weak D match, TRBD1 (5 bases). This CDR3 has 11 amino acids. Deletions cut 10 bases from V and 5 bases from J, with 12 bases between. CDR1 and CDR2 from the germline V gene are MNHEY and SVGAGI. CDR3 sequence (DNA): TGTGCCACAAGCCAGGGAAACGAGCAGTACTTC. Protein: CATSQGNEQYF.

This clone appeared a few times. The rearrangement links TRBV5-5 to TRBJ1-1; no clear D. Germline V gene lookup returns CDR1 SGHKS and CDR2 YYEKEE (reference sequence). The CDR3 length is 13 residues. V lost 0 bases and J lost 1, with 4 bases in between. CDR3: CASSLVRNTEAFF. The CDR3 region has the DNA TGTGCCAGCAGCTTGGTTAGGAACACTGAAGCTTTCTTT. Full variable domain (missing parts from reference TRBV5-5 and TRBJ1-1): DAGVTQSPTHLIKTRGQQVTLRCSPISGHKSVSWYQQVLGQGPQFIFQYYEKEERGRGNFPDRFSARQFPNYSSELNVNALLLGDSALYLCASSLVRNTEAFFGQGTRLTVV.

V usage is TRBV11-2 and J usage is TRBJ1-2; 7 bases are a match to TRBD1. This CDR3 comprises 13 residues. The ends lost 4 bases at V and 8 bases at J; junction bases unmatched: 7. The V gene's germline CDR1 is SGHAT and CDR2 FQNNGV. In DNA form, the CDR3 reads TGTGCCAGCAGCTACTGGGACAGCTGGGGCTACACCTTC. This sequence encodes CASSYWDSWGYTF.

V gene TRBV29-1 combines with J gene TRBJ2-7; TRBD1 might be the D (5 bases). The CDR3 runs to 12 residues. CDR1 is SQVTM, CDR2 ANQGSEA, per germline. V was cut by 5 bases and J by 6 bases, with 14 bases left in between. The chain's CDR3 is CSVMVGQGEQYF. The CDR3 nucleotides are TGCAGCGTTATGGTAGGACAAGGCGAGCAGTACTTC.

V and J are TRBV6-5 and TRBJ1-6; D is unresolved. There are 15 residues in the CDR3. V lost 4 bases to trimming and J lost 7 bases, with 14 bases between them. Germline values: CDR1 MNHEY, CDR2 SVGAGI. CDR3 DNA: TGTGCCAGCAGTTTCAGGCCGGAGGTGAATTCACCCCTCCACTTT. This translates into CASSFRPEVNSPLHF.

V is TRBV21-1 and J is TRBJ2-7; the table gives TRBD1 as D, unverified against the DNA. TRBV21-1 is recorded as a pseudogene. The CDR3 has 13 amino acids. The DNA for the CDR3 is TGTGCCAGCAGCACGGGACAGAACTACGAGCAGTACTTC. Translated: CASSTGQNYEQYF.

The chain has TRBV10-1 and TRBJ2-3; 16 nucleotides match TRBD2. CDR1 WNHNN and CDR2 SYGVQD come from the germline V gene (reference sequence). The CDR3 covers 16 residues. V shed 5 bases, J shed 4 bases, and the junction held 3 bases outside the gene matches. CDR3 region: CASSRGTSGGADTQYF. DNA for the CDR3: TGCGCCAGCAGTCGCGGGACTAGCGGGGGGGCAGATACGCAGTATTTT.

This clone is labeled medium-sized (0.01 to 0.1%). The J gene is TRBJ2-5, the V gene TRBV6-1; 12 bases match TRBD2. Germline V lookup: CDR1 MNHNS, CDR2 SASEGT. V lost 2 bases, J lost 2 bases, and 0 bases stayed unmatched. CDR3 length: 15 residues. The CDR3 loop reads CASSELAGGQETQYF. DNA of the CDR3: TGTGCCAGCAGTGAACTAGCGGGGGGGCAAGAGACCCAGTACTTC.

The J gene is TRBJ2-2, the V gene TRBV7-6, with 7 positions matching TRBD2. CDR1 and CDR2 (germline): SGHVS, FNYEAQ. The CDR3 consists of 17 residues. Trimming removed 3 bases from V and 3 bases from J; junction bases left unmatched: 10. The CDR3 DNA follows: TGTGCCAGCAGCTTTGGTTTGGGGGGGACCCACACCGGGGAGCTGTTTTTT. This translates into CASSFGLGGTHTGELFF.

The chain joins TRBV15 to TRBJ1-1, with no clear D. The CDR3 is 15 residues long. V dropped 0 bases and J dropped 6 bases, with 14 bases sitting between them. Germline values: CDR1 LNHNV, CDR2 YYDKDF (reference sequence). CDR3 amino acids: CATSRDRLGSAEAFF. CDR3 sequence (DNA): TGTGCCACCAGCAGAGATCGGTTGGGTAGCGCTGAAGCTTTCTTT. Looking up the rest from reference TRBV15 and TRBJ1-1 gives the full variable domain: DAMVIQNPRYQVTQFGKPVTLSCSQTLNHNVMYWYQQKSSQAPKLLFHYYDKDFNNEADTPDNFQSRRPNTSFCFLDIRSPGLGDTAMYLCATSRDRLGSAEAFFGQGTRLTVV.

The rearrangement uses TRBV6-1 and TRBJ2-2; 8 bases fit TRBD2. This CDR3 contains 14 residues. CDR1 and CDR2 from the germline V gene are MNHNS and SASEGT. Unmatched junction bases numbered 8, after V lost 8 bases and J lost 6 bases. This CDR3 is CASLGGALAGELFF. The CDR3 DNA reads TGTGCCAGCCTCGGGGGGGCTTTAGCCGGGGAGCTGTTTTTT.

This rearrangement joins TRBV4-1 to TRBJ2-7, with TRBD2 as a possible D gene (6 bases). CDR3 length: 18 amino acids. V was trimmed by 1 base and J by 3 bases, leaving 22 bases between them. Germline CDR1 is MGHRA and CDR2 is YSYEKL. The CDR3 nucleotides are TGCGCCAGCAGCCAAGCTTCCCCCGGCGGGGTTCTCCTCTACGAGCAGTACTTC. This sequence encodes CASSQASPGGVLLYEQYF.

The chain combines TRBV6-5 with TRBJ2-1; 10 bases map to TRBD1. V was clipped by 3 bases and J by 6 bases; unmatched bases: 2. From germline, CDR1 is MNHEY and CDR2 SVGAGI. CDR3 length: 14 residues. The CDR3 sequence is CASSYRTGGNEQFF. CDR3 nucleotides: TGTGCCAGCAGTTATCGGACAGGGGGCAATGAGCAGTTCTTC.

The chain carries TRBV6-5 and TRBJ1-1; 8 bases are shared with TRBD1. The CDR3 covers 14 residues. The V gene end was trimmed by 6 bases and the J gene end by 2 bases; junction bases not matched to a gene: 5. CDR1 and CDR2 from the germline V gene are MNHEY and SVGAGI. Here the CDR3 DNA reads TGTGCCAGCAGACCGGGACAGGTTAACACTGAAGCTTTCTTT. Its protein product is CASRPGQVNTEAFF.

DNA for the CDR3: TGCGCCAGCAGCCAAGAGCCTAGCGGGGGTTCCTACGAGCAGTACTTC. Its protein product is CASSQEPSGGSYEQYF. The chain joins TRBV4-3 to TRBJ2-7; 10 bases map to TRBD2. Germline trimming cut 0 bases from V and 1 base from J; bases unmatched to any gene: 3. The length of the CDR3 is 16 residues. Germline assignment: CDR1 LGHNA and CDR2 YSLEER.

The gene calls are TRBV7-9 and TRBJ1-2, with D perhaps TRBD1 (6 bases). Germline assignment: CDR1 SEHNR and CDR2 FQNEAQ (reference sequence). CDR3 length equals 15 residues. V was trimmed by 5 bases and J by 8 bases, leaving 21 bases between them. The CDR3 protein is CASSQTFREGGGYTF. Here the CDR3 DNA reads TGTGCCAGCAGCCAAACTTTTCGCGAAGGGGGAGGCTACACCTTC. The variable domain in full, completed from reference TRBV7-9 and TRBJ1-2, reads DTGVSQNPRHKITKRGQNVTFRCDPISEHNRLYWYRQTLGQGPEFLTYFQNEAQLEKSRLLSDRFSAERPKGSFSTLEIQRTEQGDSAMYLCASSQTFREGGGYTFGSGTRLTVV.

The chain couples TRBV6-5 to TRBJ2-5; 8 bases are shared with TRBD1. Trimming removed 6 bases from V and 4 bases from J; junction bases left unmatched: 1. The CDR3 covers 12 residues. Per germline, CDR1 MNHEY and CDR2 SVGAGI. CDR3 sequence (DNA): TGTGCCAGCAGACAGGGGGTAGAGACCCAGTACTTC. Its translation: CASRQGVETQYF.

This clone came up a few times. The V and J genes are TRBV5-1 and TRBJ1-4; weak D call: TRBD1 (5 bases). V lost 4 bases, J lost 8 bases, and 18 bases lay in between. Germline loops: CDR1 SGHRS, CDR2 YFSETQ. The CDR3 totals 15 residues. CDR3 sequence (DNA): TGCGCCAGCAGCCTGGGGACTTTAGAGGCCGAAAAACTGTTTTTT. Amino acids: CASSLGTLEAEKLFF.

This clone came up a few times. V gene TRBV19 combines with J gene TRBJ1-1; D ambiguous. Trimming removed 8 bases from V and 3 bases from J, with 16 bases in between. The CDR3 covers 14 residues. Germline CDR1 reads LNHDA; CDR2 reads SQIVND (reference sequence). The CDR3 loop is CASRTQSTYTEAFF. CDR3 sequence (DNA): TGTGCCAGTCGAACCCAGTCAACCTACACTGAAGCTTTCTTT.

The rearrangement joins TRBV18 to TRBJ2-5, with TRBD1 matching over 9 bases. Germline V lookup: CDR1 KGHSH, CDR2 LQKENI. This CDR3 has 16 residues. After removal of 3 bases from V and 4 bases from J, the junction contained 9 bases not matched to a gene. The CDR3 spells CASSPDPGQGGETQYF. The CDR3 region has the DNA TGTGCCAGCTCACCCGACCCGGGACAGGGAGGAGAGACCCAGTACTTC.

This clone has just one count. The genes are TRBV7-9 and TRBJ2-7; tentative D call: TRBD1 (6 bases). Germline V CDR1 and CDR2: SEHNR, FQNEAQ (reference sequence). The V end was cut by 5 bases, the J end by 2 bases, with 19 bases between. CDR3 length equals 16 residues. The CDR3 here is CASSPRTQTGTYEQYF. The CDR3 nucleotides are TGTGCCAGCAGCCCGAGAACCCAGACAGGTACCTACGAGCAGTACTTC.

This chain uses TRBV18 with TRBJ2-5; 9 bases fit TRBD1. The CDR3 contains 14 residues. V trimming: 3 bases; J trimming: 4 bases; junction bases outside the gene matches: 3. Germline loops: CDR1 KGHSH, CDR2 LQKENI. CDR3 sequence (DNA): TGTGCCAGCTCACCTAGGACAGGGGTAGAGACCCAGTACTTC. This sequence encodes CASSPRTGVETQYF.

The chain is built from TRBV6-4 and TRBJ2-1; 13 nucleotides match TRBD2. CDR3 size: 17 residues. Germline CDR1 is MRHNA and CDR2 is SNTAGT. The trim removed 5 bases at V and 2 bases at J, leaving 6 bases unmatched. The CDR3 loop is CASSRTSGGFTYNEQFF. The CDR3 DNA sequence: TGTGCCAGCAGTCGGACTAGCGGGGGTTTCACCTACAATGAGCAGTTCTTC.

The rearrangement links TRBV11-2 to TRBJ2-5; TRBD2 aligns across 8 bases. The germline V gene encodes CDR1 SGHAT and CDR2 FQNNGV. CDR3 length: 18 residues. J gave up 7 bases and V 2 bases, and 18 bases lay outside the gene matches. The CDR3 DNA follows: TGTGCCAGCAGCTTACCCCCAGGCCCAGCGGGGGCCGAGAGGACCCAGTACTTC. This codes for CASSLPPGPAGAERTQYF.

This chain connects TRBV15 to TRBJ1-5; a possible D gene is TRBD1 (6 bases). The CDR3 totals 15 residues. V lost 0 bases and J lost 7, with 13 bases in between. The germline V gene encodes CDR1 LNHNV and CDR2 YYDKDF (reference sequence). In DNA, the CDR3 is TGTGCCACCAGCAGAGATTTAGGGGGTCACCAGCCCCAGCATTTT. The encoded protein is CATSRDLGGHQPQHF.

The chain combines TRBV25-1 with TRBJ2-5, with D perhaps TRBD1 (6 bases). Trimming took 2 bases from V and 0 from J, leaving 7 bases between them. Germline V CDR1 and CDR2: MGHDK, SYGVNS. CDR3 length: 14 residues. The DNA of the CDR3 is TGTGCCAGCAGTGAAACAGGGAACCAAGAGACCCAGTACTTC. The encoded protein is CASSETGNQETQYF.